These T cell receptor beta chains were read from a single sample in a study of cytomegalovirus exposure and HLA in healthy donors. Clones were read by immunoSEQ multiplex PCR, and TCRdb kept only the in-frame ones, dropping some. The table includes about 120,000 clones, 70% to 80% detected once. Sequencing input: PBMCs. The source is a man aged 50 or older in good health and CMV-seropositive. The CDR3 runs from the conserved cysteine through the conserved F or W. The D gene is left open where the match is weak. Clone size is shown for a subset of rows, as once, few, many or a class of expanded clone.

>TRBV19|few|NA|TRBJ1-5
CASSIDQGRANQPQHF
TGTGCCAGTAGTATAGACCAGGGGCGCGCGAATCAGCCCCAGCATTTT
>TRBV4-3|few|TRBD1|TRBJ2-7
CASSQATGTGGHEQYF
TGCGCCAGCAGCCAAGCCACCGGGACAGGGGGCCACGAGCAGTACTTC
>TRBV9|NA|TRBD2|TRBJ2-3
CASSAPVAGTSGGPSTDTQYF
TGTGCCAGCAGCGCTCCGGTCGCAGGGACTAGCGGGGGACCTAGCACAGATACGCAGTATTTT
>TRBV27|NA|NA|TRBJ2-1
CASSPYPPSAYYNEQFF
TGTGCCAGCAGCCCCTATCCCCCTAGCGCCTACTACAATGAGCAGTTCTTC
>TRBV19|NA|NA|TRBJ1-2
CASSIGASDLYGYTF
TGTGCCAGTAGTATAGGCGCCTCAGACTTATATGGCTACACCTTC
>TRBV11-3|NA|TRBD1|TRBJ2-5
CASTPTGKRETQYF
TGTGCCAGCACCCCGACAGGGAAAAGGGAGACCCAGTACTTC
>TRBV5-1|NA|NA|TRBJ2-2
CASSLAATTTGELFF
TGCGCCAGCAGCTTGGCTGCCACTACGACCGGGGAGCTGTTTTTT
>TRBV29-1|few|NA|TRBJ2-7
CSVISYEQYF
TGCAGCGTAATTTCTTACGAGCAGTACTTC
>TRBV7-2|NA|NA|TRBJ2-5
CASELGGQETQYF
TGTGCCAGCGAGCTAGGGGGTCAAGAGACCCAGTACTTC
>TRBV2|NA|NA|TRBJ2-6
CASSAQALNSGANVLTF
TGTGCCAGCAGTGCACAGGCCCTTAACTCTGGGGCCAACGTCCTGACTTTC
>TRBV11-2|NA|NA|TRBJ2-5
CASRSGETQYF
TGTGCCAGCAGGTCAGGGGAGACCCAGTACTTC
>TRBV4-1|NA|TRBD1|TRBJ2-7
CASSRTGERYEQYF
TGCGCCAGCAGCCGGACAGGGGAAAGGTACGAGCAGTACTTC
>TRBV9|NA|NA|TRBJ2-5
CASSAGEQETQYF
TGTGCCAGCAGCGCCGGAGAGCAAGAGACCCAGTACTTC
>TRBV5-6|NA|NA|TRBJ1-1
CASSFAGFNTEAFF
TGTGCCAGCAGCTTTGCGGGCTTTAACACTGAAGCTTTCTTT
>TRBV10-1|NA|NA|TRBJ2-7
CASTRDNYEQYF
TGCGCCAGCACAAGGGACAACTACGAGCAGTACTTC
>TRBV27|once|NA|TRBJ1-1
CASSPPGISITEAFF
TGTGCCAGCAGTCCGCCGGGGATCTCTATCACTGAAGCTTTCTTT
>TRBV6-5|NA|NA|TRBJ1-5
CASSYYPGNQPQHF
TGTGCCAGCAGTTACTATCCTGGCAATCAGCCCCAGCATTTT